A single sample is the source of the 7 T cell receptor beta chains below, sequenced in a study of T cells in Graves' hyperthyroidism and ophthalmopathy. Authors of the study amplified TCR beta CDR3 regions from RNA transcripts. When the TCR CDR3 underwent first-round RT-PCR, the HTBI primer set was used. TCRdb re-called the multiplex PCR reads through MiXCR, storing one row per CDR3 protein. The repertoire includes hundreds of thousands of distinct CDR3 sequences, approximately 20% of them detected once, and roughly 44% sits in the top ten. Specimen: blood. The source is a middle-aged man with Graves' hyperthyroidism.

This clonotype was seen many times. The chain joins TRBV7-2 to TRBJ2-7; D is unclear. Germline-derived CDR1 and CDR2 are SGHTA and FQGNSA. CDR3 length: 12 amino acids. Trimming removed 3 bases from V and 4 bases from J, with 7 bases in between. In DNA form, the CDR3 reads TGTGCCAGCAGCTTCACGAGATACGAGCAGTACTTC. The encoded protein is CASSFTRYEQYF. Filled out from reference TRBV7-2 and TRBJ2-7, the complete variable domain reads GAGVSQSPSNKVTEKGKDVELRCDPISGHTALYWYRQSLGQGLEFLIYFQGNSAPDKSGLPSDRFSAERTGGSVSTLTIQRTQQEDSAVYLCASSFTRYEQYFGPGTRLTVT.

This clonotype occurred many times. This sequence joins TRBV10-3 and TRBJ2-2; D is unresolved. Trimming left V 10 bases short and J 7 bases short, with 7 bases between. In germline, CDR1 is ENHRY, CDR2 SYGVKD. The CDR3 spans 10 residues. CDR3 amino acids: CATLSGELFF. The CDR3 DNA reads TGTGCCACCTTAAGCGGGGAGCTGTTTTTT.

The V call is TRBV14, the J call TRBJ2-5, with 13 bases identical to TRBD2. The CDR3 is 16 amino acids. J was trimmed by 7 bases and V by 3 bases; bases with no gene match: 8. Looked up from germline, CDR1 is SGHDN and CDR2 is FVKESK. CDR3 sequence reads: CASSHLGLAGAGTQYF. CDR3 nucleotide sequence: TGTGCCAGCAGCCACCTCGGACTAGCGGGGGCAGGGACCCAGTACTTC.

This clonotype occurred many times. This sequence joins TRBV12-3 or TRBV12-4 and TRBJ1-2; 8 nucleotides agree with TRBD1. V was pared by 5 bases and J by 2 bases, with 4 bases of the junction left unmatched. This CDR3 spans 14 amino acids. The CDR3 sequence is CASSRRGRNYGYTF. In nucleotides, the CDR3 is TGTGCCAGCAGTCGCAGGGGGCGAAACTATGGCTACACCTTC.

The chain couples TRBV5-8 to TRBJ2-5, with 12 bases identical to TRBD2. Germline values: CDR1 SGHTS, CDR2 YDEGEE. This CDR3 is 15 amino acids long. Trimming removed 2 bases from V and 6 bases from J; junction bases left unmatched: 5. As DNA, the CDR3 is TGTGCCAGCAGCTTCAGACTAGCGGGGGTCCAGACCCAGTACTTC. The encoded protein is CASSFRLAGVQTQYF.

The sample holds many counts of this clonotype. The gene calls are TRBV7-8 and TRBJ2-5; D tentatively reads TRBD1 or TRBD2 (7 bases each). Germline V gene sequence: CDR1 SGHVS, CDR2 FQNEAQ. Trimming removed 5 bases at V and 5 bases at J, with 18 bases between. The CDR3 spans 15 residues. The CDR3 region has the DNA TGTGCCAGCAGCCCAGCAGGGGGGGCTGTGGAGACCCAGTACTTC. This gives the protein CASSPAGGAVETQYF.

At least ten counts were recorded for this clonotype. V gene TRBV5-1 combines with J gene TRBJ2-7, with D unclear. The CDR3 is 14 residues long. Trimming stripped 5 bases from V and 6 bases from J, with 18 bases between. From germline, CDR1 is SGHRS and CDR2 YFSETQ. The CDR3 is CASSPTGSSLEQYF. The CDR3 region has the DNA TGCGCCAGCAGTCCCACCGGCTCCTCGCTCGAGCAGTACTTC.